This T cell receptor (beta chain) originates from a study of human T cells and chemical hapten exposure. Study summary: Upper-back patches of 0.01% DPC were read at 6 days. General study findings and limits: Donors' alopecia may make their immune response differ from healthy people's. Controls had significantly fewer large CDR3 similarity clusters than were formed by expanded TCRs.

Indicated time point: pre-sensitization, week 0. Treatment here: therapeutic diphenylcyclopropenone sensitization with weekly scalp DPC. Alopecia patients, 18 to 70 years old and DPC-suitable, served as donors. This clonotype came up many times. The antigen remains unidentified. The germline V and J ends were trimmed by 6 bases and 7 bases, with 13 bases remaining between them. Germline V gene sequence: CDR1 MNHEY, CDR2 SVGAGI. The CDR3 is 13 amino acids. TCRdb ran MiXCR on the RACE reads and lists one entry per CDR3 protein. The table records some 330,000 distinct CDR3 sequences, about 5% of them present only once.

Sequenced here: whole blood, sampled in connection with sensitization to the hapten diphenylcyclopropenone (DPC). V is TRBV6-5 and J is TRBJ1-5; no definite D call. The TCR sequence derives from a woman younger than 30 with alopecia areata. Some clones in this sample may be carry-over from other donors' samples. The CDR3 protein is CASSSRDRQPQHF. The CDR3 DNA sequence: TGTGCCAGCAGCTCCCGAGATCGACAGCCCCAGCATTTT.